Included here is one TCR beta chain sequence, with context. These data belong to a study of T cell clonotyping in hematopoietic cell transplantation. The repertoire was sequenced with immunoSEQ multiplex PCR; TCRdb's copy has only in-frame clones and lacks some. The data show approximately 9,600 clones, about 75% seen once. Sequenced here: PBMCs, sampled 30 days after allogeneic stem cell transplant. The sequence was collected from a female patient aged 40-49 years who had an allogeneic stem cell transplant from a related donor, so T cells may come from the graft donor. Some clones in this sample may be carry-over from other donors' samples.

Written as DNA, the CDR3 is TGTGCCAGCAGCCTCACAGGGGGAGGCAATCAGCCCCAGCATTTT. It codes for CASSLTGGGNQPQHF. V usage is TRBV11-2 and J usage is TRBJ1-5, with TRBD1 matching 8 bases. The CDR3 spans 15 residues. Germline loops: CDR1 SGHAT, CDR2 FQNNGV. V lost 5 bases and J lost 2; bases outside the gene matches: 5.